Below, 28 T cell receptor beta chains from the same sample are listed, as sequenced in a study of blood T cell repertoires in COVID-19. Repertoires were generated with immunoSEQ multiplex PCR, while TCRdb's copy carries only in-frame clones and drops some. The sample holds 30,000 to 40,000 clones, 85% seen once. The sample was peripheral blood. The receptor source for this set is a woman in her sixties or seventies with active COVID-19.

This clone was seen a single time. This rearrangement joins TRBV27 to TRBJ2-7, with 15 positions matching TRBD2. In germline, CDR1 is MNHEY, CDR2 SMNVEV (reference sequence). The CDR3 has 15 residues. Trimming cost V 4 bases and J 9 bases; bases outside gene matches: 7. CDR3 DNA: TGTGCCAGCAGTTCCACTTGGACTAGCGGGGGGGTGCAGTACTTC. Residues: CASSSTWTSGGVQYF.

The CDR3, as DNA: TGTGCCAGTAGGGCAGGACTAGCGGGAGTTACCGGGGAGCTGTTTTTT. Amino acid sequence: CASRAGLAGVTGELFF. The chain is built from TRBV19 and TRBJ2-2, with 13 bases matching TRBD2. Germline V gene data show CDR1 as LNHDA and CDR2 as SQIVND (reference sequence). The J segment lost 5 bases and the V segment lost 6 bases, leaving 6 bases of the junction unmatched. The CDR3 extends over 16 amino acids. Drawing the rest from reference TRBV19 and TRBJ2-2, the complete variable domain is DGGITQSPKYLFRKEGQNVTLSCEQNLNHDAMYWYRQDPGQGLRLIYYSQIVNDFQKGDIAEGYSVSREKKESFPLTVTSAQKNPTAFYLCASRAGLAGVTGELFFGEGSRLTVL.

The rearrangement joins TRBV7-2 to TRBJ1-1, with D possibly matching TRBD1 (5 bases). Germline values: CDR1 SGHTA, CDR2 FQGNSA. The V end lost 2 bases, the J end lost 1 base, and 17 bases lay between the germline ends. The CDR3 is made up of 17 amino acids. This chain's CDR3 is CASSLPVGRVPNTEAFF. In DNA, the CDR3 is TGTGCCAGCAGCTTACCTGTAGGCAGGGTCCCGAACACTGAAGCTTTCTTT.

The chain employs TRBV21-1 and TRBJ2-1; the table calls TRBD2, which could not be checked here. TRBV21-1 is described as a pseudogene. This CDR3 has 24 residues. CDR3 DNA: TGTGCCAGCAGCAAAGGAAATGGATCGAGTCCGGGACTAGCGGGAGAGGTTATGTACAATGAGCAGTTCTTC. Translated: CASSKGNGSSPGLAGEVMYNEQFF.

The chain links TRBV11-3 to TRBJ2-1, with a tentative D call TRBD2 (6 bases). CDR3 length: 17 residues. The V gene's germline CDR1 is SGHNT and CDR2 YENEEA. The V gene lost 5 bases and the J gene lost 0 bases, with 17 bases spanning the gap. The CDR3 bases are TGTGCCAGCAGCCCCGAGGCGGGGTGGAGCTCCTACAATGAGCAGTTCTTC. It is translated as CASSPEAGWSSYNEQFF.

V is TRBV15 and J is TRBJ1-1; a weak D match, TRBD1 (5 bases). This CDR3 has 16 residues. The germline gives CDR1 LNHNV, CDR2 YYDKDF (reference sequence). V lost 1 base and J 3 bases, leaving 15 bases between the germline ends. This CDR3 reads CATSRVSWGGYTEAFF. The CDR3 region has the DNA TGTGCCACCAGCAGAGTCTCATGGGGGGGTTACACTGAAGCTTTCTTT.

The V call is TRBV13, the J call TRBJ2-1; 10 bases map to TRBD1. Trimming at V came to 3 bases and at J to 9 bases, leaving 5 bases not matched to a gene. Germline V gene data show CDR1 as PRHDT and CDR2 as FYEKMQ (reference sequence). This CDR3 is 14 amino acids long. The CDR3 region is CASSLGQGLGEQFF. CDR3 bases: TGTGCCAGCAGCTTGGGACAGGGGCTGGGTGAGCAGTTCTTC.

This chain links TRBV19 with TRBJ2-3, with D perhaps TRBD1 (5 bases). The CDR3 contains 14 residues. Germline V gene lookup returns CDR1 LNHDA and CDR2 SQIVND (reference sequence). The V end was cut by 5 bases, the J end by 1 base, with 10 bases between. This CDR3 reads CASSLTRGTDTQYF. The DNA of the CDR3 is TGTGCCAGTAGTCTCACCAGGGGCACAGATACGCAGTATTTT.

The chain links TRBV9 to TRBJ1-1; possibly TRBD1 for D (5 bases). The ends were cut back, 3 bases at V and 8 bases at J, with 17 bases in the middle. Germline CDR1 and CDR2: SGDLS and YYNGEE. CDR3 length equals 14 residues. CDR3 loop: CASSGGVGLSEAFF. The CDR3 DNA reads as TGTGCCAGCAGCGGGGGCGTGGGCCTTTCGGAAGCTTTCTTT.

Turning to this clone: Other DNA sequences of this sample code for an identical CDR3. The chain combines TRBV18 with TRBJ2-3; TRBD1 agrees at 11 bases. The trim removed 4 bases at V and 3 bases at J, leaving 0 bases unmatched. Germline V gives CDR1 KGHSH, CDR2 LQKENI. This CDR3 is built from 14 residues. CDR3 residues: CASSRDRGTDTQYF. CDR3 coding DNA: TGTGCCAGCTCACGGGACAGGGGGACAGATACGCAGTATTTT.

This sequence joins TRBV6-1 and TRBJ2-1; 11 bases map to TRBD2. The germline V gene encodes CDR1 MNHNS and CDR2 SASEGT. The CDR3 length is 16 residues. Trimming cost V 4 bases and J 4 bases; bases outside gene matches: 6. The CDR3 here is CASSALAGGLYNEQFF. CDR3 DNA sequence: TGTGCCAGCAGTGCCCTAGCGGGGGGCTTATACAATGAGCAGTTCTTC.

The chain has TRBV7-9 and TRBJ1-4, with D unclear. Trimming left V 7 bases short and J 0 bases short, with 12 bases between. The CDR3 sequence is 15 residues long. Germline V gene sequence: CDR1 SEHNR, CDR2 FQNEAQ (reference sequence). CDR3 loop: CASNSLEATNEKLFF. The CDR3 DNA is TGTGCCAGCAACTCCCTGGAGGCAACTAATGAAAAACTGTTTTTT.

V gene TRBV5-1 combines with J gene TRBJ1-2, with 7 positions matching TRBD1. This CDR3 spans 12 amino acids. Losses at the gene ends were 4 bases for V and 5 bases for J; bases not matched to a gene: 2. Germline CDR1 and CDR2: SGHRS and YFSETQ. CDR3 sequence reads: CASSQQGYGYTF. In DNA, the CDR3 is TGCGCCAGCAGCCAACAGGGGTATGGCTACACCTTC.

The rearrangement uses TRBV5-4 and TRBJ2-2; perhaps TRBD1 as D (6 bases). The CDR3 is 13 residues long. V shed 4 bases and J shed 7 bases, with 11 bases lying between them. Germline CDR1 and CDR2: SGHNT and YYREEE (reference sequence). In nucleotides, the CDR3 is TGTGCCAGCAGCCTCGGGACATTCGGGGAGCTGTTTTTT. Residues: CASSLGTFGELFF.

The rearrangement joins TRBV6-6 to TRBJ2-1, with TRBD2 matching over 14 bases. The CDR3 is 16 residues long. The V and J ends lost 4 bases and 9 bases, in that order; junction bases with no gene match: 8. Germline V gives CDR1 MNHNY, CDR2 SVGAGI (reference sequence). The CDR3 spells CASSSIGLAGGSEQFF. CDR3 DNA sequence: TGTGCCAGCAGTTCCATAGGACTAGCGGGAGGTAGTGAGCAGTTCTTC.

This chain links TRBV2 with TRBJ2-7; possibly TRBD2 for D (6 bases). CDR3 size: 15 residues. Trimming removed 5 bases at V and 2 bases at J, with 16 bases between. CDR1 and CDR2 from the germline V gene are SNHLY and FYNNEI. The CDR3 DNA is TGTGCCAGCAGTTTAGGTTTTGCGGGGCCCTACGAGCAGTACTTC. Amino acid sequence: CASSLGFAGPYEQYF.

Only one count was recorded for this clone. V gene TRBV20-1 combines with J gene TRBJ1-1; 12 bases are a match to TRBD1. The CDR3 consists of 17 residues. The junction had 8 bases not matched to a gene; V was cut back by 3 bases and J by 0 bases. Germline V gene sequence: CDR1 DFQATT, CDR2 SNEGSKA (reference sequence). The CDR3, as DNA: TGCAGTGCTAGTACCGCCGGGACAGGGGGCCTGAACACTGAAGCTTTCTTT. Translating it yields CSASTAGTGGLNTEAFF.

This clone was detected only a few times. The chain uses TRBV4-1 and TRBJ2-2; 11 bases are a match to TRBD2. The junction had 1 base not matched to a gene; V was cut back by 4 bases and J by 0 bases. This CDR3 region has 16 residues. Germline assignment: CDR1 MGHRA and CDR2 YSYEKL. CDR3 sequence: CASSPTSGANTGELFF. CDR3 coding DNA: TGCGCCAGCAGCCCGACTAGCGGGGCGAACACCGGGGAGCTGTTTTTT.

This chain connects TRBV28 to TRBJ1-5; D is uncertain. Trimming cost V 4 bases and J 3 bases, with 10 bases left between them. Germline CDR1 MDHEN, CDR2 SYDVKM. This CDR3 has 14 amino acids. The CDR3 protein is CASSSPIHNQPQHF. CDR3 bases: TGTGCCAGCAGTTCCCCAATACACAATCAGCCCCAGCATTTT.

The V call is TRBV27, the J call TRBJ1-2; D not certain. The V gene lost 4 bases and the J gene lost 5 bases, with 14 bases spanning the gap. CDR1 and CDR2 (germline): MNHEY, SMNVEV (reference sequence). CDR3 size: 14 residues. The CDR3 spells CASSYRREGYGYTF. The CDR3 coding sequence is TGTGCCAGCAGTTACCGGAGGGAAGGGTATGGCTACACCTTC.

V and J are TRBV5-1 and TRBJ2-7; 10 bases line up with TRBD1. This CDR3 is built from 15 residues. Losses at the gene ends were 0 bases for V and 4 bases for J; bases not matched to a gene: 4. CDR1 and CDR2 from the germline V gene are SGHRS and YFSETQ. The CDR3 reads CASSLGGTGVYEQYF. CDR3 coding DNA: TGCGCCAGCAGCTTGGGGGGGACAGGGGTTTACGAGCAGTACTTC.

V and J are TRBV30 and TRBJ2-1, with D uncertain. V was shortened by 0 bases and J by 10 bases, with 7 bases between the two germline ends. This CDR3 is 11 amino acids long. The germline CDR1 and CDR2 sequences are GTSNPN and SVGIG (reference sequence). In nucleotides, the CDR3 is TGTGCCTGGAGTGTCGTACGGGAGCAGTTCTTC. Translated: CAWSVVREQFF.

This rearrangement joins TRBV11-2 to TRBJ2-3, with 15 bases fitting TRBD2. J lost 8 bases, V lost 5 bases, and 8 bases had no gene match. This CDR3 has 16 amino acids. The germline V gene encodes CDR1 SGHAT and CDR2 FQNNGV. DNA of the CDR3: TGTGCCAGCAGCCCCCGGACTAGCGGGAGGGATCTTACGCAGTATTTT. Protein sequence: CASSPRTSGRDLTQYF. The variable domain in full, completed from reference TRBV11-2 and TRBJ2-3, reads EAGVAQSPRYKIIEKRQSVAFWCNPISGHATLYWYQQILGQGPKLLIQFQNNGVVDDSQLPKDRFSAERLKGVDSTLKIQPAKLEDSAVYLCASSPRTSGRDLTQYFGPGTRLTVL.

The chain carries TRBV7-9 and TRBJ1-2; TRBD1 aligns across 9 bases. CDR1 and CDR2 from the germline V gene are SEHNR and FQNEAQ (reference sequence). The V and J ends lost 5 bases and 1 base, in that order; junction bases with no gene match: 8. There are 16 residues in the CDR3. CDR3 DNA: TGTGCCAGCAGCCAGGGACAGGGACGAGTTAACTATGGCTACACCTTC. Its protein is CASSQGQGRVNYGYTF.

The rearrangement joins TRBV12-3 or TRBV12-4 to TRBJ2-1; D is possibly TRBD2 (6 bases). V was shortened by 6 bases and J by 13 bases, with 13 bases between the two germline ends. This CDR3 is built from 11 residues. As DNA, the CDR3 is TGTGCCAGCAGCTCGGTAGCGGATCAGTTCTTC. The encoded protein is CASSSVADQFF.

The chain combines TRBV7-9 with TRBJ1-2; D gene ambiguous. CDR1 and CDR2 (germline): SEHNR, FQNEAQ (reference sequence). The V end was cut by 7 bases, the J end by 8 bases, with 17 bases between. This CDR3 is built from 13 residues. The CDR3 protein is CASIPSGQRGYTF. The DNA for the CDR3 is TGTGCCAGCATCCCTAGTGGGCAGCGGGGCTACACCTTC.

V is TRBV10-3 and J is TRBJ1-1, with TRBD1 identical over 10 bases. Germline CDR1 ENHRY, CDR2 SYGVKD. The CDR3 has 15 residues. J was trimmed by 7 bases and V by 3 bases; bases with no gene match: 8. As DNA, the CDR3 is TGTGCCATCAGTGAATCCCCGGGACAGGGGCTTGAAGCTTTCTTT. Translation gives CAISESPGQGLEAFF.

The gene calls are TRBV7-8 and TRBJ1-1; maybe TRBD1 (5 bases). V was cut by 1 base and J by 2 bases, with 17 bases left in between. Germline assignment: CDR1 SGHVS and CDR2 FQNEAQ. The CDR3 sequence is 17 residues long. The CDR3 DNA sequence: TGTGCCAGCAGCTTAGGGCGGACAAAGGGTGGAAACACTGAAGCTTTCTTT. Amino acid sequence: CASSLGRTKGGNTEAFF.